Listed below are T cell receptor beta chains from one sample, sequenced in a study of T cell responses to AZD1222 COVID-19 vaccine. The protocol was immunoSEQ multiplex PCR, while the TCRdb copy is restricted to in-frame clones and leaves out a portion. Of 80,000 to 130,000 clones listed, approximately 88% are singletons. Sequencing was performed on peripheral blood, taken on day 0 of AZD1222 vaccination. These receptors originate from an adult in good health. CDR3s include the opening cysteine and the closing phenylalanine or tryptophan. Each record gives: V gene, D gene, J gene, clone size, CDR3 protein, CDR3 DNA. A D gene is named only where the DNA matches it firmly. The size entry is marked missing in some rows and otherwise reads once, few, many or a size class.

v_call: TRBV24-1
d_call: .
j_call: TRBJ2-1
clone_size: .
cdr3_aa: CATSDQSQGNEQFF
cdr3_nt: TGTGCCACCAGTGATCAGTCCCAGGGAAATGAGCAGTTCTTC

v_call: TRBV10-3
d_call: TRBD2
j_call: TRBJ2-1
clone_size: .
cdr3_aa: CAIRSGSSYNEQFF
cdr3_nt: TGTGCCATCAGAAGCGGGAGCTCCTACAATGAGCAGTTCTTC

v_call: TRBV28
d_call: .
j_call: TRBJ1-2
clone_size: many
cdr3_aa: CASSPQGYGYTF
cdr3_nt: TGTGCCAGCAGTCCACAGGGTTATGGCTACACCTTC

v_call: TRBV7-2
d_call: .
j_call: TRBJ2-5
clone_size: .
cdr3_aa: CASSLALGDQETQYF
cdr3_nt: TGTGCCAGCAGCTTAGCGCTCGGAGATCAAGAGACCCAGTACTTC

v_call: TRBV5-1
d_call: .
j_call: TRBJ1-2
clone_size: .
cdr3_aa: CASSKSTALYGYTF
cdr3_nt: TGCGCCAGCAGCAAATCGACAGCACTCTATGGCTACACCTTC

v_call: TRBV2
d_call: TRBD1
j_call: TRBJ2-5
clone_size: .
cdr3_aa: CASTGGETQYF
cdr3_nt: TGTGCCAGCACAGGGGGAGAGACCCAGTACTTC

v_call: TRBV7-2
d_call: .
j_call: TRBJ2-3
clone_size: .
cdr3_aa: CASSKYGAASTDTQYF
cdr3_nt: TGTGCCAGCAGCAAGTACGGGGCGGCTAGCACAGATACGCAGTATTTT

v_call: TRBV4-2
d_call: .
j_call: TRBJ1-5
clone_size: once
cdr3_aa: CASSQDRTFGQPQHF
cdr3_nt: TGTGCCAGCAGCCAAGATAGGACTTTTGGACAGCCCCAGCATTTT

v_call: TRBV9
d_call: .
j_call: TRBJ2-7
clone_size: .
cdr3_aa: CASSPHALSYEQYF
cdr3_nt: TGTGCCAGCAGCCCCCACGCTCTCTCCTACGAGCAGTACTTC

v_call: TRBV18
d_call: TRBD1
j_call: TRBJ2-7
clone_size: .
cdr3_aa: CASSPGTGTYEQYF
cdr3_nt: TGTGCCAGCTCACCCGGGACAGGGACTTACGAGCAGTACTTC

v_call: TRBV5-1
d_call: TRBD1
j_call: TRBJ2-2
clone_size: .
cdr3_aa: CASSLANRGTGELFF
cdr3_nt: TGCGCCAGCAGCTTGGCCAACAGGGGGACCGGGGAGCTGTTTTTT

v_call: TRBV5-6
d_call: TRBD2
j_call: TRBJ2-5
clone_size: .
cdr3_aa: CASSLETSGGLRETQYF
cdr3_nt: TGTGCCAGCAGCTTGGAGACTAGCGGGGGCCTTCGGGAGACCCAGTACTTC

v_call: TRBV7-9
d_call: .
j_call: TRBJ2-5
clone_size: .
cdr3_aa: CASSFSGETQYF
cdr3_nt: TGTGCCAGCAGCTTCTCTGGGGAGACCCAGTACTTC

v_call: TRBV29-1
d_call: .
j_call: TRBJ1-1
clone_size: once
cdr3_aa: CSVRDTEAFF
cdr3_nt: TGCAGCGTTCGGGACACTGAAGCTTTCTTT

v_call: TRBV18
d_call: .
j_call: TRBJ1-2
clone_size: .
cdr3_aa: CASSPDRTVGYGYTF
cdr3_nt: TGTGCCAGCTCACCAGACAGGACAGTGGGATATGGCTACACCTTC

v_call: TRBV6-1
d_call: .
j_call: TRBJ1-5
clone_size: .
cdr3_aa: CASSEISQPQHF
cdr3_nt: TGTGCCAGCAGTGAAATAAGTCAGCCCCAGCATTTT

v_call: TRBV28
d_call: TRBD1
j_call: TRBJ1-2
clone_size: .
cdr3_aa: CASSFKGQGWHYGYTF
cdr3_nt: TGTGCCAGCAGTTTTAAGGGACAGGGGTGGCACTATGGCTACACCTTC

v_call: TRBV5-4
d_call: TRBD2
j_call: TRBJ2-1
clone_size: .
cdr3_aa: CASAAASGPYNEQFF
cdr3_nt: TGTGCCAGCGCGGCGGCTAGCGGACCCTACAATGAGCAGTTCTTC

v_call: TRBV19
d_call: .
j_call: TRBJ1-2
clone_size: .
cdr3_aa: CASSIEGEVGYGYTF
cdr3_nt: TGTGCCAGTAGTATCGAAGGGGAAGTGGGCTATGGCTACACCTTC

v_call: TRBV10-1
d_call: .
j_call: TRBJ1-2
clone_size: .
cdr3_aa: CATGALWGYTF
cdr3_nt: TGCGCCACCGGGGCCCTCTGGGGCTACACCTTC

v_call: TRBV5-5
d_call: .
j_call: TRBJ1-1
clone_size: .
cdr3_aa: CASSYGGRNTEAFF
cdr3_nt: TGTGCCAGCAGCTATGGTGGGCGGAACACTGAAGCTTTCTTT

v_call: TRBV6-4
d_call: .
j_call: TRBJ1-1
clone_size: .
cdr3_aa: CASSDSLKNTEAFF
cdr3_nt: TGTGCCAGCAGTGACTCCCTCAAGAACACTGAAGCTTTCTTT

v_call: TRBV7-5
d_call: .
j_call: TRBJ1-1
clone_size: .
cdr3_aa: CARSEGTGEAFF
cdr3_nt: TGTGCCAGAAGCGAAGGGACGGGTGAAGCTTTCTTT

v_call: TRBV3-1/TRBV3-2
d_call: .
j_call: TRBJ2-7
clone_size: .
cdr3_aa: CASSQDGATTYEQYF
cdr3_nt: TGTGCCAGCAGCCAAGATGGGGCCACAACCTACGAGCAGTACTTC

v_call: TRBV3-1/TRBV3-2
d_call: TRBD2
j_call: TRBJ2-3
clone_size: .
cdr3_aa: CASSRAGVLGDTQYF
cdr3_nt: TGTGCCAGCAGCCGAGCGGGAGTGCTGGGTGATACGCAGTATTTT

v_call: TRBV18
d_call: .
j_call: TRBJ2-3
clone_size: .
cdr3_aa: CASSSNSGLTDTQYF
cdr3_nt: TGTGCCAGCTCATCCAATAGCGGACTCACAGATACGCAGTATTTT

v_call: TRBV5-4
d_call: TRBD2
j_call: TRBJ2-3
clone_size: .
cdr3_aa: CASSLGLAGGLSTDTQYF
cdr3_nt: TGTGCCAGCAGCTTGGGGCTAGCGGGAGGGCTTAGCACAGATACGCAGTATTTT

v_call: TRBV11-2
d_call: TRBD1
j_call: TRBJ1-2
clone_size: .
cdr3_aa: CASSPDRGFGYTF
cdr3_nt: TGTGCCAGCAGCCCGGACAGGGGGTTTGGCTACACCTTC

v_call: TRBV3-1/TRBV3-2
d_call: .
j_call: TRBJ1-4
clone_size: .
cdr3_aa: CASSASPQSGEKLFF
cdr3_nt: TGTGCCAGCAGCGCAAGCCCCCAGTCTGGCGAAAAACTGTTTTTT

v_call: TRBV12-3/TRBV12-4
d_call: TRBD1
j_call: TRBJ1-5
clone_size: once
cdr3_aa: CASSRQGNQPQHF
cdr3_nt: TGTGCCAGCAGCAGACAGGGTAATCAGCCCCAGCATTTT

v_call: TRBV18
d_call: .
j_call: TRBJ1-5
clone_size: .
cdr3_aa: CASSPSGEPQHF
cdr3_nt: TGTGCCAGCTCACCCTCGGGAGAGCCCCAGCATTTT

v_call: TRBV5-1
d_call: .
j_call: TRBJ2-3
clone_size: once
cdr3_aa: CASSFSNGPDTQYF
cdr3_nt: TGCGCCAGCAGCTTCAGTAACGGGCCAGATACGCAGTATTTT

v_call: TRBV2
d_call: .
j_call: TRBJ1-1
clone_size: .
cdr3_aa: CASSTLGAEAFF
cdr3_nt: TGTGCCAGCAGTACCCTGGGGGCTGAAGCTTTCTTT

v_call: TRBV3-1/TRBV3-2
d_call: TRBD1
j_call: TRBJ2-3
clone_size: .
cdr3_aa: CASSGRQGKTLVDTQYF
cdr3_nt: TGTGCCAGCAGCGGAAGACAGGGGAAAACTTTAGTGGATACGCAGTATTTT

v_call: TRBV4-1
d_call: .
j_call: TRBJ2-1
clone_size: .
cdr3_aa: CASSQGPSSYNEQFF
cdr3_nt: TGCGCCAGCAGCCAAGGCCCTAGCTCCTACAATGAGCAGTTCTTC

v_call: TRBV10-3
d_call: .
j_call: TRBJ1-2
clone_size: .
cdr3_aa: CAIGDILLRNYGYTF
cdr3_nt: TGTGCCATAGGGGACATCCTCCTTAGAAACTATGGCTACACCTTC

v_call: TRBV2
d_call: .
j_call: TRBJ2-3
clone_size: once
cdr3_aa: CASSDGFLDPDTQYF
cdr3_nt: TGTGCCAGCAGTGACGGCTTTCTGGATCCAGATACGCAGTATTTT

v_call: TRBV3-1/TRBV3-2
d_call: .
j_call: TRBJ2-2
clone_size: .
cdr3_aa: CASSLRDRFGSGELFF
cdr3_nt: TGTGCCAGCTCTTTAAGGGACCGGTTCGGTTCCGGGGAGCTGTTTTTT

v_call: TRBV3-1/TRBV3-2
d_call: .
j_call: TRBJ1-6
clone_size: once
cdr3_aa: CASSQETGNNSPLHF
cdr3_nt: TGTGCCAGCAGCCAAGAAACAGGGAACAATTCACCCCTCCACTTT

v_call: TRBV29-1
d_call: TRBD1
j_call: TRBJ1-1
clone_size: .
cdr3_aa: CSVALQGLGTEAFF
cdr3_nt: TGCAGCGTTGCACTACAGGGGCTTGGGACTGAAGCTTTCTTT

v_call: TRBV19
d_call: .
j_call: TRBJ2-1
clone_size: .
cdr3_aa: CASSMGGGPNEQFF
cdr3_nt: TGTGCCAGTAGTATGGGGGGGGGCCCCAATGAGCAGTTCTTC

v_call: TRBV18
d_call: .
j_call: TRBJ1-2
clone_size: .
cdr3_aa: CASSPGLSGDGYTF
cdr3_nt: TGTGCCAGCTCACCGGGGCTGTCGGGGGATGGCTACACCTTC

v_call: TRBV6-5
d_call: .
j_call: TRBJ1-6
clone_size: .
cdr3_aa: CASSQVFGGASPLHF
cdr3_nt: TGTGCCAGCAGTCAGGTCTTCGGGGGAGCTTCACCCCTCCACTTT

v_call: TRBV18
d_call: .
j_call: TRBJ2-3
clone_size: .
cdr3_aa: CASSLDWDTQYF
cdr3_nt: TGTGCCAGCTCACTCGACTGGGATACGCAGTATTTT

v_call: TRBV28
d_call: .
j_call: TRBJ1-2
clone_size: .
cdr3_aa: CASSFTSYGYTF
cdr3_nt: TGTGCCAGCAGTTTCACCTCCTATGGCTACACCTTC

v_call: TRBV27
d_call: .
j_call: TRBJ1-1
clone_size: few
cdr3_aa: CASSFYITETGTEAFF
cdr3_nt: TGTGCCAGCAGTTTTTATATTACGGAGACGGGGACTGAAGCTTTCTTT

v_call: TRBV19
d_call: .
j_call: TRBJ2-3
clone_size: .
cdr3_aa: CASSIGQGTDTQYF
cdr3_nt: TGTGCCAGTAGTATTGGTCAAGGCACAGATACGCAGTATTTT

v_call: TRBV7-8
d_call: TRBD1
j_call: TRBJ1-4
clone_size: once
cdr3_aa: CASTFRAGGFTTNEKLFF
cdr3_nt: TGTGCCAGCACCTTCCGGGCAGGGGGGTTCACTACTAATGAAAAACTGTTTTTT

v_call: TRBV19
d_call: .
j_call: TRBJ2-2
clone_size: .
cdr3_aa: CASSISSGVRELFF
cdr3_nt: TGTGCCAGTAGTATTTCGTCAGGAGTGAGAGAGCTGTTTTTT

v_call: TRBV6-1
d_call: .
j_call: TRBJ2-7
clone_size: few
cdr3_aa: CASSESAGSSYEQYF
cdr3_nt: TGTGCCAGCAGTGAATCAGCAGGGAGCTCCTACGAGCAGTACTTC

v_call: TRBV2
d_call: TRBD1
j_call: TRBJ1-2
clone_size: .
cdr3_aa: CASSLGQGRFYGYTF
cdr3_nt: TGTGCCAGCAGCCTAGGACAGGGGCGATTCTATGGCTACACCTTC

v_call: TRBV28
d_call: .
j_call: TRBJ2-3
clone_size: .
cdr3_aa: CAIRDSTDTQYF
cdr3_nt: TGTGCCATCAGGGACAGCACAGATACGCAGTATTTT

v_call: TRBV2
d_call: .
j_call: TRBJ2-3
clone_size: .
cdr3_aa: CASGPGGTDTQYF
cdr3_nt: TGTGCCAGCGGCCCGGGAGGCACAGATACGCAGTATTTT

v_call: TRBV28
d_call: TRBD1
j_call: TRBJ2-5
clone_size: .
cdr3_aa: CASSLDRGRETQYF
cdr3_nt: TGTGCCAGCAGTTTGGACAGGGGCCGGGAGACCCAGTACTTC

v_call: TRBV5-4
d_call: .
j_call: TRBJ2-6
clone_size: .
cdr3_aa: CASSSTSGANVLTF
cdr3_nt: TGTGCCAGCAGCTCAACATCTGGGGCCAACGTCCTGACTTTC

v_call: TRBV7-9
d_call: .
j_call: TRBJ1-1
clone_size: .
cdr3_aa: CASSLASGDVNTEAFF
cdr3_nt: TGTGCCAGCAGCTTAGCTTCGGGGGACGTGAACACTGAAGCTTTCTTT

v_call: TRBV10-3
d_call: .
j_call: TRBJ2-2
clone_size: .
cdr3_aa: CAISDPRLAPANTGELFF
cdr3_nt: TGTGCCATCAGTGACCCTCGTCTCGCCCCCGCGAACACCGGGGAGCTGTTTTTT

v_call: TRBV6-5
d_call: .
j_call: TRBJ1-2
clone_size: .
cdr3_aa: CASSQDRGDYGYTF
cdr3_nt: TGTGCCAGCAGTCAGGACAGAGGGGACTATGGCTACACCTTC